This T cell receptor (beta chain) appears in the sequencing data of a study of cytomegalovirus exposure and HLA in healthy donors. The study's findings and limits: The records held CMV serostatus as the only immune exposure information. Roughly even sequencing depth across donors was the assumption behind the presence/absence analyses.

Note on this clone: The antigen remains undetermined.

It was with 60 Vbeta and 13 Jbeta primers that the PCR ran. The method was immunoSEQ multiplex PCR; TCRdb's version includes in-frame clones alone and lacks a portion of them. The table lists 95,000 to 110,000 clones, more than 65% of them singletons. The germline CDR1 and CDR2 sequences are MNHEY and SMNVEV (reference sequence). The CDR3 sequence is 12 residues long. The germline V and J ends were trimmed by 5 bases and 8 bases, with 12 bases remaining between them. The gene calls are TRBV27 and TRBJ1-1; D remains unclear. Material for sequencing was PBMCs. The sequence was collected from a woman in her late teens or twenties in good health and CMV-seropositive. The CDR3 region is CASSHSRNEAFF. The DNA of the CDR3 is TGTGCCAGCAGTCATTCTAGGAACGAAGCTTTCTTT.